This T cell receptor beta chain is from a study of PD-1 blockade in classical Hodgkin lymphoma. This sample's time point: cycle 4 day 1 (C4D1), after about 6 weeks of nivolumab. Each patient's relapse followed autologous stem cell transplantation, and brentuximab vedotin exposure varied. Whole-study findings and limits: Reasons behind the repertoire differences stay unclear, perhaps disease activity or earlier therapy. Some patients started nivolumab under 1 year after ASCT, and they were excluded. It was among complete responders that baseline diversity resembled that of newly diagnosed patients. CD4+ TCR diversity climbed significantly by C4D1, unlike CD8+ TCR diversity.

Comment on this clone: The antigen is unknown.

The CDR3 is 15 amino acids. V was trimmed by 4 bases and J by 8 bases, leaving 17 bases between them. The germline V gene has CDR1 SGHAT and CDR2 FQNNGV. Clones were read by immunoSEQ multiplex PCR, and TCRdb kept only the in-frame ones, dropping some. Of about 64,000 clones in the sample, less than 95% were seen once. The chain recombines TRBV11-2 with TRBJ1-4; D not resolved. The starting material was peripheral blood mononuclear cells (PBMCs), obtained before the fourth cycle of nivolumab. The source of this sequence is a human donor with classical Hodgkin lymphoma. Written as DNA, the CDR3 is TGTGCCAGCAGCTCCCATCCTCGAGGGCCGGAAAAACTGTTTTTT. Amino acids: CASSSHPRGPEKLFF. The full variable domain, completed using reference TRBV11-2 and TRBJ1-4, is EAGVAQSPRYKIIEKRQSVAFWCNPISGHATLYWYQQILGQGPKLLIQFQNNGVVDDSQLPKDRFSAERLKGVDSTLKIQPAKLEDSAVYLCASSSHPRGPEKLFFGSGTQLSVL.